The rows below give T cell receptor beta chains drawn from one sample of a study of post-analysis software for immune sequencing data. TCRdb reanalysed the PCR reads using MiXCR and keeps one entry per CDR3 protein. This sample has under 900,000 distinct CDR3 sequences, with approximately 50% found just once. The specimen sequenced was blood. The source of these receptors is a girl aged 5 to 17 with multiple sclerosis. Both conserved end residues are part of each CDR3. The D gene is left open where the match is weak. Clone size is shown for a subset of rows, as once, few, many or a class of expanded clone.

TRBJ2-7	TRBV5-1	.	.	CASSLAQARDFFYEQYF	TGCGCCAGCAGCTTGGCCCAGGCCCGGGACTTTTTCTACGAGCAGTACTTC
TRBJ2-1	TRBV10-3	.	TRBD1	CAIRSGQGAYNEQFF	TGTGCCATCAGATCGGGACAGGGGGCTTACAATGAGCAGTTCTTC
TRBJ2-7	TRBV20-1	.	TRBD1	CSAFGTGDYEQYF	TGCAGTGCCTTCGGGACAGGGGACTACGAGCAGTACTTC
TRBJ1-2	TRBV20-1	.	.	CSARNSGGRGNYGYTF	TGCAGTGCTAGGAATTCGGGCGGCAGGGGAAACTATGGCTACACCTTC
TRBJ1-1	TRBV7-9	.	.	CASSFGLQPFF	TGTGCCAGCAGCTTCGGACTCCAGCCTTTCTTT
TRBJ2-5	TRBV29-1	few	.	CSLTSPQETQYF	TGCAGCCTTACATCACCTCAAGAGACCCAGTACTTC
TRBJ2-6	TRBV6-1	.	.	CASSPRGQGFSGANVLTF	TGTGCCAGCAGTCCCCGAGGGCAGGGGTTCTCTGGGGCCAACGTCCTGACTTTC
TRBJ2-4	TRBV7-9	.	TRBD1	CASSLVGQGIAKNIQYF	TGTGCCAGCAGCTTAGTAGGACAGGGAATTGCCAAAAACATTCAGTACTTC
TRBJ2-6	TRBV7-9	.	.	CAGIPREGAFGANVLTF	TGTGCCGGTATCCCCCGGGAGGGGGCTTTTGGGGCCAACGTCCTGACTTTC
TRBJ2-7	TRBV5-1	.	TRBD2	CASSLWETGTSGRNEQYF	TGCGCCAGCAGCTTGTGGGAGACCGGGACTAGCGGGAGGAACGAGCAGTACTTC
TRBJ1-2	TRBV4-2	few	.	CASSHLRGLDGYTF	TGTGCCAGCAGCCACCTGAGAGGTTTAGATGGCTACACCTTC
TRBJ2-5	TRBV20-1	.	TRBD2	CSALTSGRAVQTQYF	TGCAGTGCTTTAACTAGCGGGAGGGCCGTACAGACCCAGTACTTC
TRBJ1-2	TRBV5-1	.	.	CASSLDSGYGYTF	TGTGCCAGCAGTTTAGACAGCGGCTATGGCTACACCTTC
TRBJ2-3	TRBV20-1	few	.	CSARDLGDTQYF	TGCAGTGCTAGAGATCTGGGGGATACGCAGTATTTT
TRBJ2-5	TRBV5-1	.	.	CASSLDLKVGETQYF	TGCGCCAGCAGCTTGGACTTGAAGGTCGGGGAGACCCAGTACTTC
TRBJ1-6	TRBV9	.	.	CASSVGSYGSYNSPLHF	TGTGCCAGCAGCGTAGGGAGTTATGGCTCCTATAATTCACCCCTCCACTTT
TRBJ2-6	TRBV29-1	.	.	CSVRTVPSSGANVLTF	TGCAGCGTTAGGACAGTTCCCAGCTCTGGGGCCAACGTCCTGACTTTC
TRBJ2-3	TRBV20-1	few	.	CSPQSRNTDTQYF	TGCAGTCCCCAGAGCCGGAACACAGATACGCAGTATTTT
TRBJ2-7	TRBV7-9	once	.	CASSWGHTSYEQYF	TGTGCCAGCAGCTGGGGCCATACTAGCTACGAGCAGTACTTC
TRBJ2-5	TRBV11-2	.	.	CASSLGGTVPQETQYF	TGTGCCAGCAGCTTAGGCGGGACAGTACCTCAAGAGACCCAGTACTTC
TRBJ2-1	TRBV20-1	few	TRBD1	CSARPEGAYNEQFF	TGCAGTGCTAGACCTGAGGGGGCATACAATGAGCAGTTCTTC
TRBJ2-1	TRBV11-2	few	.	CASSLEYSGEQFF	TGTGCCAGCAGCTTAGAATACAGCGGCGAGCAGTTCTTC
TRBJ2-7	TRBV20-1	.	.	CSAGGALIHEQYF	TGCAGTGCTGGGGGGGCACTGATCCACGAGCAGTACTTC
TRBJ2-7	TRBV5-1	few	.	CATSRGDLSYEQYF	TGCGCCACCTCAAGGGGGGACCTCTCCTACGAGCAGTACTTC
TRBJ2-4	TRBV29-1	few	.	CSVDLRGTQYF	TGCAGCGTTGACCTGAGGGGAACTCAGTACTTC
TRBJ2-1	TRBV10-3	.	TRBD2	CAISDKGLDNEQFF	TGTGCCATCAGTGACAAGGGACTAGACAATGAGCAGTTCTTC
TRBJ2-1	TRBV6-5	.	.	CASKGGARNEQFF	TGTGCCAGCAAAGGGGGGGCCCGCAATGAGCAGTTCTTC
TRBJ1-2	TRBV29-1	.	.	CSVPWKYYGYTF	TGCAGCGTCCCCTGGAAGTACTATGGCTACACCTTC
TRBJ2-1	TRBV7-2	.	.	CASSLAQTIIRDEQFF	TGTGCCAGCAGCTTAGCGCAGACTATAATTCGCGATGAGCAGTTCTTC
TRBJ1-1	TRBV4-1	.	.	CASSQDRGQNTEAFF	TGCGCCAGCAGCCAAGACAGGGGACAAAACACTGAAGCTTTCTTT
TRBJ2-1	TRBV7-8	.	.	CASRELKYNEQFF	TGTGCCAGCAGGGAACTTAAATACAATGAGCAGTTCTTC
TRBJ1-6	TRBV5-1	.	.	CASSLAGESFYNSPLHF	TGCGCCAGCAGCTTGGCCGGGGAGAGCTTCTATAATTCACCCCTCCACTTT
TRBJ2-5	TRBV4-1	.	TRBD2	CASSPPNVGGTETQYF	TGCGCCAGCAGCCCCCCAAATGTGGGGGGGACGGAGACCCAGTACTTC
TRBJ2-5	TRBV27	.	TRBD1	CASRVVGTGVSETRYF	TGTGCCAGCAGGGTAGTAGGGACAGGGGTGAGTGAGACCCGGTACTTC
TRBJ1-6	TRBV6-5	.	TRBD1	CASRTNTGGNSPLHF	TGTGCCAGCAGGACTAATACAGGGGGGAATTCACCCCTCCACTTT
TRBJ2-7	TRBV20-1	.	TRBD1	CSASRRGQGDEQYF	TGCAGTGCAAGCCGAAGGGGACAGGGCGACGAGCAGTACTTC
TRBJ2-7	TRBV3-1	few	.	CASSHLGRSYEQYF	TGTGCCAGCAGCCACCTAGGGAGGTCCTACGAGCAGTACTTC
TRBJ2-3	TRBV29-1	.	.	CSVVGGPSTDTQYF	TGCAGCGTTGTTGGGGGGCCTAGCACAGATACGCAGTATTTT
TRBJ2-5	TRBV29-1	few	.	CSVEVVGRQETQYF	TGCAGCGTTGAAGTCGTCGGGCGCCAAGAGACCCAGTACTTC
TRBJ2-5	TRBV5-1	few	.	CASSWSQETQYF	TGCGCCAGCAGCTGGTCCCAAGAGACCCAGTACTTC
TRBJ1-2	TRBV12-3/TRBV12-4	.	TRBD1	CASSSQGRGYGYTF	TGTGCCAGCAGTTCACAGGGGCGCGGCTATGGCTACACCTTC
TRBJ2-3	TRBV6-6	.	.	CASGATDTQYF	TGTGCCAGCGGGGCAACAGATACGCAGTATTTT
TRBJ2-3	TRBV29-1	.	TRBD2	CSASTTSGTDTQYF	TGCAGCGCCTCGACGACTAGCGGCACAGATACGCAGTATTTT
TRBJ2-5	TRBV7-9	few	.	CASSPPQGMETQYF	TGTGCCAGCAGCCCCCCACAGGGTATGGAGACCCAGTACTTC
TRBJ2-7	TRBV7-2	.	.	CASSHLGLAGRIYEQYF	TGTGCCAGCAGCCACTTAGGTCTCGCGGGACGGATCTACGAGCAGTACTTC
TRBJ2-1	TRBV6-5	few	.	CASSYSGGGHNEQFF	TGTGCCAGCAGTTACTCCGGGGGCGGTCACAATGAGCAGTTCTTC
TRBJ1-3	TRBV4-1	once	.	CAGSQVGGSGNTIYF	TGCGCCGGCAGCCAAGTAGGGGGCTCTGGAAACACCATATATTTT
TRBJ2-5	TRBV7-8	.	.	CASSLVRLRGEETQYF	TGTGCCAGCAGCTTAGTACGCCTCAGGGGGGAAGAGACCCAGTACTTC
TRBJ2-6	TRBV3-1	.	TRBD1	CASSYGQGAHGANVLTF	TGTGCCAGCAGCTACGGACAGGGGGCGCATGGGGCCAACGTCCTGACTTTC
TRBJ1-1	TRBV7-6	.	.	CASSMDGKAFF	TGTGCCAGCAGCATGGACGGAAAAGCTTTCTTT
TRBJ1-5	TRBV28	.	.	CASSLALLAGNQPQHF	TGTGCCAGCAGTTTGGCGTTGCTGGCAGGCAATCAGCCCCAGCATTTT
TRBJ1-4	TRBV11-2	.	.	CASSPHLTGSNEKLFF	TGTGCCAGCAGCCCCCACCTGACAGGCTCTAATGAAAAACTGTTTTTT
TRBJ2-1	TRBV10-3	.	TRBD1	CATQGGGTLVNNEQFF	TGTGCCACCCAAGGGGGCGGAACCCTTGTTAACAATGAGCAGTTCTTC
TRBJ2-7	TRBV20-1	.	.	CSASRTPDEQYF	TGCAGTGCTTCCCGGACCCCTGACGAGCAGTACTTC
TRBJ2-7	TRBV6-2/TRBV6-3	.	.	CASSYGQALYEQYF	TGTGCCAGCAGTTACGGGCAGGCCCTCTACGAGCAGTACTTC
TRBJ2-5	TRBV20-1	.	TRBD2	CSLWSGSGGQETQYF	TGCAGCCTTTGGTCGGGGAGCGGGGGGCAAGAGACCCAGTACTTC
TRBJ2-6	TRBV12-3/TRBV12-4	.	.	CASHTPGSGANVLTF	TGTGCCAGCCACACCCCCGGCTCTGGGGCCAACGTCCTGACTTTC